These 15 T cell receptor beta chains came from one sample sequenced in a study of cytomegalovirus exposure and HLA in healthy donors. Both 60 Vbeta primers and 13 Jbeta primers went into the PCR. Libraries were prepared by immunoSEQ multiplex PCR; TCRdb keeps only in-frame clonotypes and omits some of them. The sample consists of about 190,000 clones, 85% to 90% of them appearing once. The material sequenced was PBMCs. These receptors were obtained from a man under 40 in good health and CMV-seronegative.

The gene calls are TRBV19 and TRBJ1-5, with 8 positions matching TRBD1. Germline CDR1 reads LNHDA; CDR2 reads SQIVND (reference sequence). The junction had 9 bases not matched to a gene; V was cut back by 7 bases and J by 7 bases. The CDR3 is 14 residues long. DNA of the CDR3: TGTGCCAGTACCCCGGACAGGGACTCCCAGCCCCAGCATTTT. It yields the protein CASTPDRDSQPQHF.

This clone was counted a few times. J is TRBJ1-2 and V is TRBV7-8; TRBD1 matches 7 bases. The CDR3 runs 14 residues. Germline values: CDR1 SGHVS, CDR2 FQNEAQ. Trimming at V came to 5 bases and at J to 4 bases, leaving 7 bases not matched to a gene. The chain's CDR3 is CASSTTGVGYGYTF. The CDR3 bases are TGTGCCAGCAGCACTACAGGGGTGGGCTATGGCTACACCTTC.

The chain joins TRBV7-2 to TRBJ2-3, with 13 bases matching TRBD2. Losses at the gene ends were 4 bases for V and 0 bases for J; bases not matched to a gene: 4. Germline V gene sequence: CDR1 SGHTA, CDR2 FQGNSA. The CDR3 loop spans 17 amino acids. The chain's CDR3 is CASSWTSGGASTDTQYF. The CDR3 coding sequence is TGTGCCAGCAGCTGGACTAGCGGGGGAGCTAGCACAGATACGCAGTATTTT. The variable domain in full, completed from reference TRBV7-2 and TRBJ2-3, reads GAGVSQSPSNKVTEKGKDVELRCDPISGHTALYWYRQSLGQGLEFLIYFQGNSAPDKSGLPSDRFSAERTGGSVSTLTIQRTQQEDSAVYLCASSWTSGGASTDTQYFGPGTRLTVL.

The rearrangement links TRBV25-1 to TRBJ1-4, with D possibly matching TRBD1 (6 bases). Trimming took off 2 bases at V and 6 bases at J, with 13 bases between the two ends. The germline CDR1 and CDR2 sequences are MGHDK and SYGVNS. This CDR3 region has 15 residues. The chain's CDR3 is CASSERTVGHEKLFF. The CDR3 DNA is TGTGCCAGCAGTGAAAGGACAGTCGGACATGAAAAACTGTTTTTT.

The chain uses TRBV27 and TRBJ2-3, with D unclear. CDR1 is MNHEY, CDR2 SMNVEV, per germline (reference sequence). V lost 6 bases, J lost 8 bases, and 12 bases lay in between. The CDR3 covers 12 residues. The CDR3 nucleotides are TGTGCCAGCAGCCTTGACTCTCTTACGCAGTATTTT. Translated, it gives CASSLDSLTQYF.

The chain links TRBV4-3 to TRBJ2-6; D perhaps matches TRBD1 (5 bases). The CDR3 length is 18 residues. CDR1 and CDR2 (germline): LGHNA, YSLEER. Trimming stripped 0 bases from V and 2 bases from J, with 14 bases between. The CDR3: CASSQDLTVLTGANVLTF. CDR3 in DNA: TGCGCCAGCAGCCAAGATCTGACAGTACTCACTGGGGCCAACGTCCTGACTTTC.

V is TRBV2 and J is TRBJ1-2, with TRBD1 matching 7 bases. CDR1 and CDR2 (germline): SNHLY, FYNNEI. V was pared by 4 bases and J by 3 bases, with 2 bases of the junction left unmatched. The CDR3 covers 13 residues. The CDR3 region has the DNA TGTGCCAGCAGTGCCGACAGGGACTATGGCTACACCTTC. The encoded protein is CASSADRDYGYTF.

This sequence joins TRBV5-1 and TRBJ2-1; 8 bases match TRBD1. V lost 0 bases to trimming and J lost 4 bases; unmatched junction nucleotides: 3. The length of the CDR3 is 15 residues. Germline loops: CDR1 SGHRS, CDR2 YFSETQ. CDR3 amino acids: CASSLGTGIYNEQFF. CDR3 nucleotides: TGCGCCAGCAGCTTGGGGACAGGGATTTACAATGAGCAGTTCTTC. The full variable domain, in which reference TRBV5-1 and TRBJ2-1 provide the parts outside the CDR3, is KAGVTQTPRYLIKTRGQQVTLSCSPISGHRSVSWYQQTPGQGLQFLFEYFSETQRNKGNFPGRFSGRQFSNSRSEMNVSTLELGDSALYLCASSLGTGIYNEQFFGPGTRLTVL.

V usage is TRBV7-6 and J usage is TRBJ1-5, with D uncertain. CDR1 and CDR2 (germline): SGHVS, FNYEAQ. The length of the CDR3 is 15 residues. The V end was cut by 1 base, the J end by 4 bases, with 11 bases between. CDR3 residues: CASSLGATGNQPQHF. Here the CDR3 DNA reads TGTGCCAGCAGCTTAGGGGCGACGGGGAATCAGCCCCAGCATTTT.

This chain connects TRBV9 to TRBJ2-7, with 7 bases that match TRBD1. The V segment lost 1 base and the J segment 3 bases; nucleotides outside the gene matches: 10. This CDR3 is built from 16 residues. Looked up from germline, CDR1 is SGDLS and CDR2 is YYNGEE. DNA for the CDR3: TGTGCCAGCAGCGTATCCTCCGGGACAGAGGACTACGAGCAGTACTTC. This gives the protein CASSVSSGTEDYEQYF. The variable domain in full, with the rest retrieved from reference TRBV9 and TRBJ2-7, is DSGVTQTPKHLITATGQRVTLRCSPRSGDLSVYWYQQSLDQGLQFLIQYYNGEERAKGNILERFSAQQFPDLHSELNLSSLELGDSALYFCASSVSSGTEDYEQYFGPGTRLTVT.

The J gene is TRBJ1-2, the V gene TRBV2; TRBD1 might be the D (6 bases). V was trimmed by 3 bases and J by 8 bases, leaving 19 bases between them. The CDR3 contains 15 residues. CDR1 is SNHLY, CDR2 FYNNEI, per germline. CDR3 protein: CASSESWLAGVGYTF. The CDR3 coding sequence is TGTGCCAGCAGTGAGTCCTGGTTGGCAGGGGTAGGCTACACCTTC.

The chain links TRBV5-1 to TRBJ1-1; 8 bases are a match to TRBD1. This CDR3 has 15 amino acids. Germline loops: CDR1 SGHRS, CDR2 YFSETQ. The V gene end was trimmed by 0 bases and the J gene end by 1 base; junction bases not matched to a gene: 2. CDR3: CASSLVGQENTEAFF. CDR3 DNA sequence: TGCGCCAGCAGCTTGGTGGGACAGGAGAACACTGAAGCTTTCTTT.

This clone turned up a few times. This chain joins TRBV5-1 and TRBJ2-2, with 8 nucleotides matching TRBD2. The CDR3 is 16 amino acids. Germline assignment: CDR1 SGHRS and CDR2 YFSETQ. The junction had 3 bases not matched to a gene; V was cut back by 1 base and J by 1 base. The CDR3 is CASSLQTSGNTGELFF. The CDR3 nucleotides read TGCGCCAGCAGCTTGCAAACTAGCGGGAACACCGGGGAGCTGTTTTTT.

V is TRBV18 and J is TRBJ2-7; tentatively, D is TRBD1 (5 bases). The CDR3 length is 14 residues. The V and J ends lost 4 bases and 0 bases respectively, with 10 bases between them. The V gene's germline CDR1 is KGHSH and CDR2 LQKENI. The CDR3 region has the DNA TGTGCCAGCTCACAGGGGTCGCACTCCTACGAGCAGTACTTC. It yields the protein CASSQGSHSYEQYF.

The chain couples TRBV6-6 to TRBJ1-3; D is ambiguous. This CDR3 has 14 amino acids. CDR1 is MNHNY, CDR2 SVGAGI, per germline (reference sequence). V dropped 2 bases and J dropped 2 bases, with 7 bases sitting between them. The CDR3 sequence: CASSYVPAGNTIYF. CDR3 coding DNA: TGTGCCAGCAGTTACGTCCCCGCTGGAAACACCATATATTTT.